The 15 T cell receptor beta chains presented below share a single source sample, sequenced in a study of cytomegalovirus exposure and HLA in healthy donors. Use of 60 Vbeta and 13 Jbeta primers characterized the PCR. Here immunoSEQ multiplex PCR was the method, and the copy in TCRdb shows in-frame clones only, minus some. The table has approximately 140,000 clones, roughly 80% seen once. Sequencing input: PBMCs. The source of these receptors is a boy younger than 18 in good health and CMV-seronegative.

V usage is TRBV19 and J usage is TRBJ1-5; tentative D call: TRBD1 (6 bases). CDR3 size: 15 residues. Germline V CDR1 and CDR2: LNHDA, SQIVND (reference sequence). V was cut by 6 bases and J by 2 bases, with 14 bases left in between. The CDR3 is CASSATGYGNQPQHF. For the CDR3, the DNA is TGTGCCAGTAGCGCCACAGGGTACGGCAATCAGCCCCAGCATTTT.

V and J are TRBV10-3 and TRBJ1-5; D perhaps matches TRBD1 (6 bases). Trimming stripped 5 bases from V and 5 bases from J, with 19 bases between. CDR1 ENHRY and CDR2 SYGVKD come from the germline V gene. The CDR3 has 16 residues. CDR3: CAISPRDMRIHQPQHF. In nucleotides, the CDR3 is TGTGCCATCAGTCCCCGGGACATGAGGATCCATCAGCCCCAGCATTTT.

The V call is TRBV10-3, the J call TRBJ2-7; TRBD2 matches at 10 bases. This CDR3 contains 15 residues. Germline V gives CDR1 ENHRY, CDR2 SYGVKD. The V gene end was trimmed by 4 bases and the J gene end by 2 bases; junction bases not matched to a gene: 5. The CDR3 nucleotides read TGTGCCATCAGTGGAGCTAGCGGGAGTACCTACGAGCAGTACTTC. Its translation: CAISGASGSTYEQYF.

The genes are TRBV4-3 and TRBJ2-7; 8 nucleotides match TRBD2. The V gene end was trimmed by 1 base and the J gene end by 6 bases; junction bases not matched to a gene: 8. Germline V CDR1 and CDR2: LGHNA, YSLEER. This CDR3 contains 15 residues. The CDR3 is CASSQGAGEVGEQYF. For the CDR3, the DNA is TGCGCCAGCAGCCAAGGAGCGGGAGAGGTGGGCGAGCAGTACTTC.

The chain is built from TRBV7-8 and TRBJ2-3; 7 bases are a match to TRBD2. The CDR3 extends over 15 amino acids. The V and J ends lost 4 bases and 6 bases, in that order; junction bases with no gene match: 10. The germline CDR1 and CDR2 sequences are SGHVS and FQNEAQ. CDR3 DNA sequence: TGTGCCAGCAGCTCTGTAGCGGGTGTTCGGGATACGCAGTATTTT. Its protein is CASSSVAGVRDTQYF.

With regard to this clone: One junction end does not reproduce the germline sequence, and a read error may be involved. The sample holds other DNA sequences that translate to the same CDR3. The rearrangement joins TRBV19 to TRBJ1-1; D uncertain. The CDR3 covers 11 residues. The germline CDR1 and CDR2 sequences are LNHDA and SQIVND (reference sequence). The CDR3 bases are TGCGCCAGTAGTTCGGACACTGAAGCTTTCTTT. This sequence encodes CASSSDTEAFF.

The gene calls are TRBV27 and TRBJ2-6, with 7 bases matching TRBD1. Germline V gene lookup returns CDR1 MNHEY and CDR2 SMNVEV (reference sequence). With 5 bases clipped from V and 2 bases from J, the junction kept 6 bases outside the gene matches. The CDR3 length is 16 residues. CDR3 amino acids: CASSITGTAGANVLTF. CDR3 DNA: TGTGCCAGCAGTATTACCGGGACAGCTGGGGCCAACGTCCTGACTTTC.

V usage is TRBV5-1 and J usage is TRBJ1-2, with 7 bases that match TRBD1. The ends lost 4 bases at V and 2 bases at J; junction bases unmatched: 11. CDR3 length equals 16 residues. The germline V gene encodes CDR1 SGHRS and CDR2 YFSETQ. CDR3 coding DNA: TGCGCCAGCAGCCCAGACCCGACAGGGACCAACTATGGCTACACCTTC. Translation: CASSPDPTGTNYGYTF.

The chain joins TRBV30 to TRBJ2-1; D might be TRBD2 (5 bases). Germline V gene sequence: CDR1 GTSNPN, CDR2 SVGIG (reference sequence). The V end lost 0 bases, the J end lost 6 bases, and 9 bases lay between the germline ends. The CDR3 has 13 amino acids. This chain's CDR3 is CAWSVDLGNEQFF. Written as DNA, the CDR3 is TGTGCCTGGAGTGTGGACTTGGGCAATGAGCAGTTCTTC.

The chain joins TRBV4-1 to TRBJ2-2; TRBD2 aligns across 8 bases. The CDR3 is 18 residues long. Germline V lookup: CDR1 MGHRA, CDR2 YSYEKL. The V segment lost 2 bases and the J segment 6 bases; nucleotides outside the gene matches: 14. The CDR3 bases are TGCGCCAGCAGCCAATTGACTAGCGTCGCGGAGTTACCCGGGGAGCTGTTTTTT. This codes for CASSQLTSVAELPGELFF.

The rearrangement uses TRBV7-3 and TRBJ2-1; 13 nucleotides line up with TRBD2. The CDR3 is 15 residues long. Germline CDR1 SGHTA, CDR2 FQGTGA. Trimming cost V 3 bases and J 6 bases; bases outside gene matches: 2. The CDR3 region has the DNA TGTGCCAGCAGCTTGGGGACTAGCGGGATCAATGAGCAGTTCTTC. Translation gives CASSLGTSGINEQFF.

The chain employs TRBV29-1 and TRBJ2-3; the D gene is possibly TRBD2 (5 bases). Trimming shortened V by 2 bases and J by 5 bases, and 11 bases separated the two germline ends. This CDR3 contains 13 residues. Per the germline V gene, CDR1 is SQVTM and CDR2 is ANQGSEA. CDR3: CSVELALGDTQYF. The CDR3 region has the DNA TGCAGCGTTGAATTAGCGTTGGGAGATACGCAGTATTTT.

The rearrangement joins TRBV10-3 to TRBJ2-1; 8 nucleotides line up with TRBD2. This CDR3 spans 14 amino acids. Germline loops: CDR1 ENHRY, CDR2 SYGVKD. J was trimmed by 3 bases and V by 4 bases; bases with no gene match: 2. CDR3 sequence (DNA): TGTGCCATCAGTGGCCGGGAGGGCTACAATGAGCAGTTCTTC. It encodes CAISGREGYNEQFF.

The CDR3 DNA follows: TGTGCCAGCAGCCCCTCGGGACTTGAACACAATGAGCAGTTCTTC. The encoded protein is CASSPSGLEHNEQFF. The V call is TRBV6-5, the J call TRBJ2-1, with TRBD2 as a possible D gene (6 bases). Trimming took off 6 bases at V and 5 bases at J, with 17 bases between the two ends. Germline V CDR1 and CDR2: MNHEY, SVGAGI. CDR3 length equals 15 residues.

In the case of this clone: Distinct nucleotide sequences in the sample also encode this CDR3. This chain connects TRBV27 to TRBJ1-2, with 7 bases lining up with TRBD1. This CDR3 is built from 13 residues. The V gene's germline CDR1 is MNHEY and CDR2 SMNVEV (reference sequence). The ends lost 5 bases at V and 4 bases at J; junction bases unmatched: 4. This chain's CDR3 is CASSRQGGYGYTF. CDR3 DNA: TGTGCCAGCAGTCGACAGGGCGGCTATGGCTACACCTTC.